The clone carrying this TCR beta chain came up many times. Its antigen remains unknown. The length of the CDR3 is 18 residues. The germline CDR1 and CDR2 sequences are SGHRS and YFSETQ. V lost 2 bases to trimming and J lost 3 bases, with 21 bases between them. These data originate in a study of T cells after yellow fever vaccination. Study outcomes and limitations: The study re-detected most primary-vaccination clones after the booster (approximately 96% CD4, approximately 88% CD8). The secondary response was weaker but peaked faster, day 5 versus 15. Contamination by abundant bulk-population clonotypes could be present in FACS-sorted repertoires.

The study made its TCR cDNA through 5'RACE template switching. That step introduced a universal primer site along with UMIs. TCRdb passed the 5' RACE reads through MiXCR, listing each CDR3 protein once. The table lists a few hundred thousand distinct CDR3 sequences, 3.6% of them singletons, with 19% in the top ten. The specimen was PBMCs, collected 15 days after the yellow fever booster vaccination. This TCR derives from a young man who received the YFV17D yellow fever vaccine. The V call is TRBV5-1, the J call TRBJ2-1; either TRBD1 or TRBD2 may supply D (5 bases each). The CDR3 DNA follows: TGCGCCAGCAGCTTTCCCGGGACCGGGGCTCGGGGCTACAATGAGCAGTTCTTC. The encoded protein is CASSFPGTGARGYNEQFF.